What follows are 3 T cell receptor beta chains derived from one specimen sequenced in a study of blood T cell repertoires in COVID-19. Sequencing used immunoSEQ multiplex PCR; TCRdb keeps in-frame clones, though not all of them. Of about 470,000 clones detected, approximately 86% appear once; the ten largest clones hold approximately 0.7%. Material for sequencing was PBMCs or T cells enriched from blood (not recorded which). The receptors were sampled from a woman in her late teens or twenties who had recovered from COVID-19.

The chain joins TRBV5-3 to TRBJ1-6; 10 bases agree with TRBD1. TRBV5-3 is noted as an ORF with a role that remains uncertain. The V gene end was trimmed by 3 bases and the J gene end by 7 bases; junction bases not matched to a gene: 19. The CDR3 runs to 20 residues. Here the CDR3 DNA reads TGTGCCAGAAGCTCCCCGGGACAGGGGACACATCTACCTCAAAATTCACCCCTCCACTTT. It yields the protein CARSSPGQGTHLPQNSPLHF.

V is TRBV3-1 (or the pseudogene TRBV3-2) and J is TRBJ2-3, with 8 positions matching TRBD1. Germline V gene data show CDR1 as LGHDT and CDR2 as YNNKEL (reference sequence). This CDR3 has 14 amino acids. V was clipped by 5 bases and J by 3 bases; unmatched bases: 4. Here the CDR3 DNA reads TGTGCCAGCAGCACCCGGACAGGGACAGATACGCAGTATTTT. Translating gives CASSTRTGTDTQYF.

The rearrangement links TRBV5-8 to TRBJ1-5; D ambiguous. The CDR3 consists of 14 residues. The V and J ends lost 1 base and 13 bases respectively, with 18 bases between them. Germline CDR1 reads SGHTS; CDR2 reads YDEGEE. The CDR3 coding sequence is TGTGCCAGCAGCTTGCGGTTCGTTGGCGGACTTCAGCATTTT. Translation gives CASSLRFVGGLQHF.